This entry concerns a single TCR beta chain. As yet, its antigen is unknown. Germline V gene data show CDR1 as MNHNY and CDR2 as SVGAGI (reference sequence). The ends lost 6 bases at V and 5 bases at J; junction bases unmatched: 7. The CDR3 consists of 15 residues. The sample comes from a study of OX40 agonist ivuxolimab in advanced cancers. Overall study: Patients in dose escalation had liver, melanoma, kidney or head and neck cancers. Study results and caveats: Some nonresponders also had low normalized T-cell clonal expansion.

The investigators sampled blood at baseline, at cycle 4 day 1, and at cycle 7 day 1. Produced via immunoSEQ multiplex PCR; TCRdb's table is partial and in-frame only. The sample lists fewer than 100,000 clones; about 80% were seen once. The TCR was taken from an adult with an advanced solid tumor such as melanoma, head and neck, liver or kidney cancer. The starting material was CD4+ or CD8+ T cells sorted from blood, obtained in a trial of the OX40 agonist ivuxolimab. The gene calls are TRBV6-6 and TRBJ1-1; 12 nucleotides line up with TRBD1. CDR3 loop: CASRTWDRGLTEAFF. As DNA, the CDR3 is TGTGCCAGCAGAACTTGGGACAGGGGGCTTACTGAAGCTTTCTTT.